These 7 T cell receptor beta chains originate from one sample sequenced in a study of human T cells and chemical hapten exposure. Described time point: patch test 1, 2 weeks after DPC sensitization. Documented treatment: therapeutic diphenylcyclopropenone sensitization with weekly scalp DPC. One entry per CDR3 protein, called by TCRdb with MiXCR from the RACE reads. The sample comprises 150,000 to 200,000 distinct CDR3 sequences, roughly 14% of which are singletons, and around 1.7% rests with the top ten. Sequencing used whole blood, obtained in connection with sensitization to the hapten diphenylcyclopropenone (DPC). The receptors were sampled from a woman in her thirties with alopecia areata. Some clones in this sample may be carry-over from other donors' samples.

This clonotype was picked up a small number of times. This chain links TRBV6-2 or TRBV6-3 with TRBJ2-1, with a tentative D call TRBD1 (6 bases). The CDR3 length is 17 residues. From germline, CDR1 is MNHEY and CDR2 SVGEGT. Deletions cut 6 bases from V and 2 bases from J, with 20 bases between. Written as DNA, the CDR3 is TGTGCCAGCAGATCGATCAGGGGAGAGGCTACCTACAATGAGCAGTTCTTC. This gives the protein CASRSIRGEATYNEQFF.

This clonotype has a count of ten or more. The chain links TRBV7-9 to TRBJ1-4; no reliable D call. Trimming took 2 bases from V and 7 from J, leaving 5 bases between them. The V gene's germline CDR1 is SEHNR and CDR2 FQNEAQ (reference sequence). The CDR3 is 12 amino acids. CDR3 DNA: TGTGCCAGCAGCTTAAGTGGTGAAAAACTGTTTTTT. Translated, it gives CASSLSGEKLFF.

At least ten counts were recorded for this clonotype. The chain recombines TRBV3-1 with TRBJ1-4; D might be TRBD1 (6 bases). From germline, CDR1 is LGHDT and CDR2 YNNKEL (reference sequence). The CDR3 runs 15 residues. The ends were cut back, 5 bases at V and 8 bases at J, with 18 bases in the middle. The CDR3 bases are TGTGCCAGCAGCTCCGGGACATCCGGCGGGGAAAAACTGTTTTTT. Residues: CASSSGTSGGEKLFF.

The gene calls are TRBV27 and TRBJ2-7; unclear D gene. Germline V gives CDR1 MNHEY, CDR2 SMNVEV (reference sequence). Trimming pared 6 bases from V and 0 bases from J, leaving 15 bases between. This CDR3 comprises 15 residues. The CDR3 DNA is TGTGCCAGCAGCCTGAGCCAGGTCGGCTCCTACGAGCAGTACTTC. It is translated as CASSLSQVGSYEQYF.

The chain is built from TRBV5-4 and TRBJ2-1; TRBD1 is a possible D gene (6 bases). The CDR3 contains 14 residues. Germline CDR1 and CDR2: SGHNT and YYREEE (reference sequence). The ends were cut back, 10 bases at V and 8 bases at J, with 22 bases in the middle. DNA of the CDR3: TGTGCCGGCAATATTCTGGACAGTCCCCATGAGCAGTTCTTC. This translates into CAGNILDSPHEQFF.

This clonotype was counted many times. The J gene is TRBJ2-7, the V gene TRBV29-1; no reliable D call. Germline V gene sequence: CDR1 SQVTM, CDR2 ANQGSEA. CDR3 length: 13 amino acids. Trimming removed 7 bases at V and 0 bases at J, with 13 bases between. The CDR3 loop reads CSALGRSSYEQYF. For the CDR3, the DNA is TGCAGCGCCTTAGGCAGGAGCTCCTACGAGCAGTACTTC.

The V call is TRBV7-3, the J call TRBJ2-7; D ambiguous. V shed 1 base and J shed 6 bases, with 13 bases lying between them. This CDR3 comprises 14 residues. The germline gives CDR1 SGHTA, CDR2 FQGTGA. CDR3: CASSLNGDGSEQYF. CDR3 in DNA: TGTGCCAGCAGCTTAAATGGAGACGGGTCCGAGCAGTACTTC.